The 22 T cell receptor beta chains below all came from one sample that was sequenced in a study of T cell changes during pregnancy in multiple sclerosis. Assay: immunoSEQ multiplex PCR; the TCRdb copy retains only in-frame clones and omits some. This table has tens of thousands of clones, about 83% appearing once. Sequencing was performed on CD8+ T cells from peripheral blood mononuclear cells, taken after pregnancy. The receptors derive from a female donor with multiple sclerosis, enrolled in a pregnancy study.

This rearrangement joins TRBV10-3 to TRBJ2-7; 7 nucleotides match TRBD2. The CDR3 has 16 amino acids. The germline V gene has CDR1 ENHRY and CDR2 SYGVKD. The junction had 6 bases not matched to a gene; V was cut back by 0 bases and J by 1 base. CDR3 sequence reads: CAISESERGPSYEQYF. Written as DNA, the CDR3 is TGTGCCATCAGTGAGTCCGAGCGGGGCCCTTCCTACGAGCAGTACTTC.

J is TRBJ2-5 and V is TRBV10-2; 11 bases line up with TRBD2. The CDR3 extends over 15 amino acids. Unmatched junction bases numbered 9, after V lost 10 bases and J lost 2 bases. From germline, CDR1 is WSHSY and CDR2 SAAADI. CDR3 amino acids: CATLGLAEGQETQYF. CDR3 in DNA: TGCGCCACCCTGGGACTAGCGGAGGGGCAAGAGACCCAGTACTTC.

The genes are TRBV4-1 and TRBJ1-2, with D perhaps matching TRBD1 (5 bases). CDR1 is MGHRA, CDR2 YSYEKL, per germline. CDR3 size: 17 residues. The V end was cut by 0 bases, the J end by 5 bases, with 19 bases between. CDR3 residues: CASSQDPGPTGRYGYTF. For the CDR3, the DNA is TGCGCCAGCAGCCAAGACCCAGGGCCCACCGGACGGTATGGCTACACCTTC.

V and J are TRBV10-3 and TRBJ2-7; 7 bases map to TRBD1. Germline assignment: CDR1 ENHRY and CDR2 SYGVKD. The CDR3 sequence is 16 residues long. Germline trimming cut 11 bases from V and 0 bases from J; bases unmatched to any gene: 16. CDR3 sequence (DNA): TGTGCCTTTCATACGAAGATGGACAGGAGCTCCTACGAGCAGTACTTC. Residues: CAFHTKMDRSSYEQYF.

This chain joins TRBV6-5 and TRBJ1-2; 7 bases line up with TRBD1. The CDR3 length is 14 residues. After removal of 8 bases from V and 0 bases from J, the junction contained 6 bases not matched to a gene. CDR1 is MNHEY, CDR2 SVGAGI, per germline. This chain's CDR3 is CASYGGTANYGYTF. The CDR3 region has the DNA TGTGCCAGCTATGGGGGGACAGCTAACTATGGCTACACCTTC.

CDR3 nucleotides: TGCGCCAGCAGTCTGCAGGTCCCTTTTAATCAGCCCCAGCATTTT. Translating it yields CASSLQVPFNQPQHF. The rearrangement joins TRBV23-1 to TRBJ1-5; D remains unclear. TRBV23-1 is reported as an ORF; its role is uncertain. Trimming pared 4 bases from V and 4 bases from J, leaving 14 bases between. The CDR3 sequence is 15 residues long.

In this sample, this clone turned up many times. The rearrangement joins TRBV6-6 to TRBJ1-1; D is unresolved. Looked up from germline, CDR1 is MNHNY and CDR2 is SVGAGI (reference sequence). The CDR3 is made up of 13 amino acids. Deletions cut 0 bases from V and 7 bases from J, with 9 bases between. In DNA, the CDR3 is TGTGCCAGCAGTTACTCTGCGGGGATTGAAGCTTTCTTT. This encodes CASSYSAGIEAFF.

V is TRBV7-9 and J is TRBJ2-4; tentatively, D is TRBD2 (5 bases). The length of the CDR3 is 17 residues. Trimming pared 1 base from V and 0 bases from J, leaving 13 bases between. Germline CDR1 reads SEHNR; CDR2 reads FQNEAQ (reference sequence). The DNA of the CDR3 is TGTGCCAGCAGCTTAGGCCTCCTAGAGGGAGCCAAAAACATTCAGTACTTC. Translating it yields CASSLGLLEGAKNIQYF. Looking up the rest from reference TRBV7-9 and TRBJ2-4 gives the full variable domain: DTGVSQNPRHKITKRGQNVTFRCDPISEHNRLYWYRQTLGQGPEFLTYFQNEAQLEKSRLLSDRFSAERPKGSFSTLEIQRTEQGDSAMYLCASSLGLLEGAKNIQYFGAGTRLSVL.

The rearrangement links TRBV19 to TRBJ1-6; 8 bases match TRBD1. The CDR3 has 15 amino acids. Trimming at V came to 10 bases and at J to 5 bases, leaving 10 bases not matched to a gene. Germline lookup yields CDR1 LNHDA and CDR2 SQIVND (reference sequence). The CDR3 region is CATSDREVHNSPLHF. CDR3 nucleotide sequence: TGTGCCACTTCGGACAGGGAGGTTCATAATTCACCCCTCCACTTT.

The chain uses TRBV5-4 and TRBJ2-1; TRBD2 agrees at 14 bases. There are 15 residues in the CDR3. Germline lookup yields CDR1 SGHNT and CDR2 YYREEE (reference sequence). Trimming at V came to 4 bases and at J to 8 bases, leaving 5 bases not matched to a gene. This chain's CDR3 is CASSPGTSGGDEQFF. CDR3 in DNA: TGTGCCAGCAGCCCCGGGACTAGCGGGGGTGATGAGCAGTTCTTC.

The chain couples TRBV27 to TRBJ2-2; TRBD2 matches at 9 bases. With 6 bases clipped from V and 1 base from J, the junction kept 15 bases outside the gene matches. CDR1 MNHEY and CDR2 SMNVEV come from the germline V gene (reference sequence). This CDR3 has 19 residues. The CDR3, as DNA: TGTGCCAGCAGGCCCATAGCGCGGGGGGGGCCTAAGAACACCGGGGAGCTGTTTTTT. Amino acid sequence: CASRPIARGGPKNTGELFF.

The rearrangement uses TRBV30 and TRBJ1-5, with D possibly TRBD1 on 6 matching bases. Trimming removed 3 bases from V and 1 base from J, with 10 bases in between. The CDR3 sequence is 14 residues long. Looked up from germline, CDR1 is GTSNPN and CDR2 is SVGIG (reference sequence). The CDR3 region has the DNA TGTGCCTGGAGCCCAGGGGTAAGCAATCAGCCCCAGCATTTT. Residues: CAWSPGVSNQPQHF. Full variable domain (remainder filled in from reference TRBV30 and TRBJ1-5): SQTIHQWPATLVQPVGSPLSLECTVEGTSNPNLYWYRQAAGRGLQLLFYSVGIGQISSEVPQNLSASRPQDRQFILSSKKLLLSDSGFYLCAWSPGVSNQPQHFGDGTRLSIL.

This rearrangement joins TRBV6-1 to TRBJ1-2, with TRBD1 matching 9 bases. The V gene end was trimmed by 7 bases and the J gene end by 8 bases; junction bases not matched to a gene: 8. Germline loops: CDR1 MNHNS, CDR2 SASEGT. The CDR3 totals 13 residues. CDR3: CASTWDRVEGYTF. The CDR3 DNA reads TGTGCCAGCACCTGGGACAGGGTGGAGGGCTACACCTTC.

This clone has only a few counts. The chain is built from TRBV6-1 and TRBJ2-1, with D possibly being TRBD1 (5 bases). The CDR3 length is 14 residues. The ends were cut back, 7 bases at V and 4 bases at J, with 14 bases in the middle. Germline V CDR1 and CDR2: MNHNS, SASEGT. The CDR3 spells CASTDSAGYNEQFF. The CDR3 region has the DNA TGTGCCAGCACCGACAGCGCTGGTTACAATGAGCAGTTCTTC.

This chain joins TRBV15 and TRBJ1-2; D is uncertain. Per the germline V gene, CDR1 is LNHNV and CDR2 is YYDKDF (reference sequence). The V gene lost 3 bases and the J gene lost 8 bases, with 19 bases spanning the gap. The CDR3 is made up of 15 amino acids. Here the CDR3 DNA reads TGTGCCACCAGCAGCCCTCAGGAGGGCGCTGTGGGCTACACCTTC. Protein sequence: CATSSPQEGAVGYTF.

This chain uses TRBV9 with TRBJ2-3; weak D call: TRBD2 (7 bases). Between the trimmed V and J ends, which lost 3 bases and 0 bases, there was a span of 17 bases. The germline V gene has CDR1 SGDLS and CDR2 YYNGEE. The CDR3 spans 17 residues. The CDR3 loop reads CASSASGGGASTDTQYF. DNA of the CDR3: TGTGCCAGCAGCGCGTCCGGAGGGGGGGCTAGCACAGATACGCAGTATTTT.

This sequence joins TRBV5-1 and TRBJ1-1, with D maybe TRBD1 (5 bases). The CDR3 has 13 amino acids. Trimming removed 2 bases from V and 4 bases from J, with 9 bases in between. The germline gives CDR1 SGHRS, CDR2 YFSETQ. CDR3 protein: CASSFLGATEAFF. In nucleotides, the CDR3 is TGCGCCAGCAGCTTCCTTGGGGCCACTGAAGCTTTCTTT.

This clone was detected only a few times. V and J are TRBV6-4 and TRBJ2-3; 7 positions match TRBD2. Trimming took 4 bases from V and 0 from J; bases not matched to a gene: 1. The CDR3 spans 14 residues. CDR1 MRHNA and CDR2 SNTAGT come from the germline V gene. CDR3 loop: CASSVAGSTDTQYF. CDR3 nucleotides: TGTGCCAGCAGTGTAGCGGGTAGCACAGATACGCAGTATTTT.

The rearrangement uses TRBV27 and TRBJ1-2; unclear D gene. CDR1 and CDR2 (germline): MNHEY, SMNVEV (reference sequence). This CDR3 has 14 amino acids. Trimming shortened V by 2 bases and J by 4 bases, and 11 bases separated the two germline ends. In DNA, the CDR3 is TGTGCCAGCAGTTTACAACACAGTAGCTATGGCTACACCTTC. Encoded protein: CASSLQHSSYGYTF.

CDR3 residues: CASSEGRDREDYGYTF. The CDR3 coding sequence is TGTGCCAGCAGCGAAGGCCGGGACAGGGAGGACTATGGCTACACCTTC. This chain uses TRBV9 with TRBJ1-2; TRBD1 matches at 9 bases. From germline, CDR1 is SGDLS and CDR2 YYNGEE. The CDR3 totals 16 residues. V shed 3 bases, J shed 3 bases, and the junction held 9 bases outside the gene matches.

CDR3 nucleotide sequence: TGTGCCATCAGTGAAACCGGGGGGGTTGGCACAGATACGCAGTATTTT. It yields the protein CAISETGGVGTDTQYF. The gene calls are TRBV10-3 and TRBJ2-3; TRBD2 matches at 8 bases. Germline V gives CDR1 ENHRY, CDR2 SYGVKD. CDR3 length: 16 amino acids. The V segment lost 3 bases and the J segment 1 base; nucleotides outside the gene matches: 6.

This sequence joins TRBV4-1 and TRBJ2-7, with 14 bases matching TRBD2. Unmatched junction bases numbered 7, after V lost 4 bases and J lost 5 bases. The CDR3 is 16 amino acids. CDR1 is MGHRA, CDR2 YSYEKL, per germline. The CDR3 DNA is TGCGCCAGCAGCCCCCGCGGACTAGCGGGGGGACACGAGCAGTACTTC. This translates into CASSPRGLAGGHEQYF.